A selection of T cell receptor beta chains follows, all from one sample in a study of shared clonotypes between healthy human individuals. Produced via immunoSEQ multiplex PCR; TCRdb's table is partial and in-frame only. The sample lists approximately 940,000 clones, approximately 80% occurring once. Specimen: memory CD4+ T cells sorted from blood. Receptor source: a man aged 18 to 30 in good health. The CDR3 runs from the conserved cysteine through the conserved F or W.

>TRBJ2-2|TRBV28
CASREGGNTGELFF
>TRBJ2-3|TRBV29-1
CSVDWQGSDTQYF
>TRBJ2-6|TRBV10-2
CASSESRLAVSGANVLTF
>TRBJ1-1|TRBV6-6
CAIKGGSGTEAFF
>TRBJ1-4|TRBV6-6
CASTLGVGATNEKLFF
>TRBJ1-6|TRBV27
CASRRPGTPEGNSPLHF
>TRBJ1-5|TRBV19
CASSIPTGKRNQPQHF
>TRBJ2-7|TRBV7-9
CASSLGWAQGVTYEQYF
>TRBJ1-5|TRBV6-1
CASSERMFNQPQHF
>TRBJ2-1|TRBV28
CASSLAGANYNEQFF
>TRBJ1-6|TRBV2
CASSDNRNNSPLHF
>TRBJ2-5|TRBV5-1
CASSLQGSKETQYF
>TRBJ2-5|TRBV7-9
CASSVRLANIETQYF
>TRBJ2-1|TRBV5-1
CASSPRQTPGYNEQFF
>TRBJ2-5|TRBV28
CATKRAHQETQYF
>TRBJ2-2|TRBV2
CASSSTLTGELFF
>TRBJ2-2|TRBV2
CASSDRGFGELFF
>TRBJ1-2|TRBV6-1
CASSRDRANYGYTF
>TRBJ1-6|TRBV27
CASSSTQGKNNSPLHF
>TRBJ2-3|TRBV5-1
CASSYGQGATDTQYF
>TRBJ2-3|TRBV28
CASSPPSRSSTTDTQYF
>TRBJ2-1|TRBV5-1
CASSLGDANNEQFF
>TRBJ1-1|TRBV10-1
CASSRELNTEAFF
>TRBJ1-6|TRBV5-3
CARSLVGLSSYNSPLHF
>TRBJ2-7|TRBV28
CASSFRYEQYF
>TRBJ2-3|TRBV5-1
CASSSPGQDTQYF
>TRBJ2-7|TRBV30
CAWRSWGYEQYF
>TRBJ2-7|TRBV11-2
CASRSIQGREEQYF